A selection of T cell receptor beta chains follows, all from one sample in a study of CD8+ T cells in alopecia areata. The data were produced by immunoSEQ multiplex PCR, yet TCRdb's version contains in-frame clones alone and is incomplete. This table holds about 110,000 clones, around three fifths found once. Material: CD8+ T cells sorted from blood, obtained at week 24, from a patient treated with tofacitinib. The receptors come from a human donor with alopecia areata. Both conserved end residues are part of each CDR3. D genes are given only for firm matches. Expanded clones get a size class; other rows say once, few or many, or leave the size out.

v_call	clone_size	j_call	d_call	cdr3_nt	cdr3_aa
TRBV14	once	TRBJ2-7	.	TGTGCCAGCAGCCCGAAAACCAACAACTACTACGAGCAGTACTTC	CASSPKTNNYYEQYF
TRBV27	once	TRBJ2-7	TRBD1	TGTGCCAGCAGTTTTAGGACAGGACACCACGAGCAGTACTTC	CASSFRTGHHEQYF
TRBV19	.	TRBJ1-2	.	TGTGCCAGTAGTATCTCCCTAGTGCATGGCTACACCTTC	CASSISLVHGYTF
TRBV19	few	TRBJ2-1	.	TGTGCCAGTACCGGGTACAATGAGCAGTTCTTC	CASTGYNEQFF
TRBV11-2	.	TRBJ1-1	.	TGTGCCAGCAGCTTAGGCGGGAACACTGAAGCTTTCTTT	CASSLGGNTEAFF
TRBV30	.	TRBJ1-1	.	TGTGCCTGGAGTCCGGACGGTAACACTGAAGCTTTCTTT	CAWSPDGNTEAFF
TRBV7-8	.	TRBJ2-7	.	TGTGCCAGCAGCTTAGGCCCTGGGGACGGGTACGAGCAGTACTTC	CASSLGPGDGYEQYF
TRBV4-1	once	TRBJ1-6	.	TGCGCCAGCAGCCAAGTGTTGGCAGCGGAGGTTCCCCTCCACTTT	CASSQVLAAEVPLHF
TRBV27	.	TRBJ2-5	TRBD2	TGTGCCAGCAGTCCCTGGGGGGCGGGAGGTATAACCGACCTGTACCAAGAGACCCAGTACTTC	CASSPWGAGGITDLYQETQYF
TRBV11-2	.	TRBJ2-7	.	TGTGCCAGCAGTTTATCCACAGGGTTCTACGAGCAGTACTTC	CASSLSTGFYEQYF
TRBV10-3	.	TRBJ2-7	TRBD2	TGTGCCATCAGGGGACTAGCGGGAACCTACGAGCAGTACTTC	CAIRGLAGTYEQYF
TRBV7-9	.	TRBJ1-5	TRBD1	TGTGCCAGCAGCTTAGGGCCCCGACAGGGCAGAGGTCAGCCCCAGCATTTT	CASSLGPRQGRGQPQHF
TRBV7-9	.	TRBJ2-4	.	TGTGCCAGCAGCACACACCCCAAAGAAGCCAAAAACATTCAGTACTTC	CASSTHPKEAKNIQYF
TRBV28	.	TRBJ2-7	TRBD1	TGTGCCAGCGGACAGGCAAACTACGAGCAGTACTTC	CASGQANYEQYF
TRBV11-2	.	TRBJ1-2	.	TGTGCCAGCAGCCACCCGGCCACCTTC	CASSHPATF
TRBV6-1	few	TRBJ2-5	TRBD1	TGTGCCAGCAGTGCCATGTTAGAGGGGGCAGGGGAGACCCAGTACTTC	CASSAMLEGAGETQYF
TRBV30	.	TRBJ2-7	.	TGTGCCTGGAGTGTACAAGTAACCGAGCAGTACTTC	CAWSVQVTEQYF
TRBV7-8	once	TRBJ1-5	.	TGTGCCAGCAGCTTGGGCCGGGGCGGGGGAAATCAGCCCCAGCATTTT	CASSLGRGGGNQPQHF
TRBV25-1	.	TRBJ2-7	.	TGTGCCAGCAGGGGGCAGGAGTTCTACGAGCAGTACTTC	CASRGQEFYEQYF
TRBV6-5	.	TRBJ2-1	.	TGTGCCAGCAGTTACGTCGAAGGGATTGGTGAGCAGTTCTTC	CASSYVEGIGEQFF
TRBV4-3	few	TRBJ2-7	.	TGCGCCAGCAGCCCCGCCGGGGAGGACTACGAGCAGTACTTC	CASSPAGEDYEQYF
TRBV29-1	few	TRBJ1-2	TRBD1	TGCAGCGTTGACAGGGGGCTTTATGGCTACACCTTC	CSVDRGLYGYTF
TRBV5-1	.	TRBJ2-1	.	TGCGCCAGCAGCTTACCCCGCACGGGGGCCATCTACTTTGAGCAGTTCTTC	CASSLPRTGAIYFEQFF
TRBV6-5	few	TRBJ2-5	TRBD1	TGTGCCAGCGGACAGGAGGAGCAAGAGACCCAGTACTTC	CASGQEEQETQYF
TRBV4-2	medium-sized	TRBJ2-1	TRBD2	TGTGCCAGCAGCCCCGGGACTAGTGAGGTCGATGAGCAGTTCTTC	CASSPGTSEVDEQFF
TRBV7-9	.	TRBJ1-5	.	TGTGCCAGCAGCCACGCCAATAGCAATCAGCCCCAGCATTTT	CASSHANSNQPQHF
TRBV27	.	TRBJ2-1	TRBD2	TGTGCCAGCGACCCAATAGCGGGGGGCTTCAATGAGCAGTTCTTC	CASDPIAGGFNEQFF